Following are 27 T cell receptor beta chains from one sample sequenced in a study of CD8+ T cells in alopecia areata. The sequencing template was cDNA reverse transcribed from extracted RNA. Libraries were prepared by immunoSEQ multiplex PCR; TCRdb keeps only in-frame clonotypes and omits some of them. The sample has roughly 260,000 clones, none seen only once. The authors sorted pooled cutaneous lymph node cells using CD4, CD8alpha, NKG2D, NKG2ACE and other markers. The specimen was CD4+ T cells sorted from a lymph node. These receptors were collected from a C3H/HeJ mouse with alopecia areata. For this strain, the MHC haplotype corresponds to H2-k.

This clone has more than one count but fewer than ten. Gene names and germline refer to mouse. Coverage ceases 4 residues before the CDR3 finishes, and the germline J gene fills in the end. The J gene is TRBJ1-1, the V gene TRBV13-1, with 8 bases fitting TRBD1. The CDR3 spans 16 residues. Germline assignment: CDR1 NSHNY and CDR2 SYGAGN. CDR3 DNA (partial): TGTGCCAGCAGTGACTCAGGGGGCGCCGGGATTACA. It is translated as CASSDSGGAGIT. The whole CDR3 sequence reads CASSDSGGAGITEVFF.

With regard to this clone: The listed genes are named as in mouse. The read falls 4 residues short of the CDR3 end, and the missing part is taken from the germline J gene. Within the sample, other DNA sequences also encode this same CDR3. The chain joins TRBV1 to TRBJ2-2; 12 bases line up with TRBD2. V was clipped by 3 bases and J by 3 bases; unmatched bases: 2. Germline assignment: CDR1 NSQYPW and CDR2 LRSPGD (reference sequence). This CDR3 has 16 residues. CDR3 DNA, as far as it was read: TGCACCTGCAGTGCGGGGACTGGGGGGCACACCGGG. Its translation: CTCSAGTGGHTG. The CDR3 in full is CTCSAGTGGHTGQLYF.

There are a few counts of this clone. The germline and genes are mouse ones. The observed sequence ends 4 residues before the CDR3 terminus, with the missing tail filled in from the germline J gene. The V call is TRBV13-1, the J call TRBJ2-4; D is possibly TRBD1 (5 bases). CDR1 and CDR2 (germline): NSHNY, SYGAGN. The V end lost 3 bases, the J end lost 0 bases, and 8 bases lay between the germline ends. The CDR3 consists of 14 residues. CDR3 DNA, as far as it was read: TGTGCCAGCAGTGGGACACCTAGTCAAAAC. Its protein product is CASSGTPSQN. The CDR3, in full, reads CASSGTPSQNTLYF.

On this clone: Gene names are the mouse ones. Coverage ceases 4 residues before the CDR3 finishes, and the germline J gene fills in the end. This sample also contains other DNA sequences that code for the same CDR3. The J gene is TRBJ1-2, the V gene TRBV13-3, with 10 nucleotides matching TRBD1. Trimming cost V 5 bases and J 2 bases; bases outside gene matches: 3. There are 14 residues in the CDR3. Germline V gene sequence: CDR1 NNHDY, CDR2 SYVADS. The covered CDR3 bases are TGTGCCAGCAGCGAGGGACAGGGGAACTCC. Translated, it gives CASSEGQGNS. The entire CDR3 protein reads CASSEGQGNSDYTF.

This clone was seen more than once but under ten times. Germline and genes: mouse. The read ends 4 residues before the CDR3 terminus; that terminus is restored from the germline J gene. V gene TRBV13-3 combines with J gene TRBJ2-7; 9 positions match TRBD2. CDR3 size: 13 residues. The V gene end was trimmed by 5 bases and the J gene end by 2 bases; junction bases not matched to a gene: 2. Germline V gene lookup returns CDR1 NNHDY and CDR2 SYVADS. The CDR3 reads CASRDWGPYEQYF. The sequenced CDR3 bases are TGTGCCAGCAGGGACTGGGGTCCCTAT.

This clone was counted a few times. The germline and genes are mouse ones. The sequence runs out 4 residues before the end of the CDR3; the remainder is reconstructed from the germline J gene. The chain recombines TRBV19 with TRBJ2-2, with 7 bases identical to TRBD1. The CDR3 sequence is 15 residues long. V lost 1 base, J lost 2 bases, and 2 bases stayed unmatched. The germline CDR1 and CDR2 sequences are FNHDT and SITEND (reference sequence). This CDR3 reads CASSIMGQNTGQLYF. CDR3 DNA (partial): TGTGCCAGCAGTATAATGGGACAGAACACCGGG.

This clone was recorded a few times. Mouse gene names apply. The missing CDR3 end, 4 residues past where the read stops, is filled in from the germline J gene. The J gene is TRBJ1-2, the V gene TRBV31; 9 bases map to TRBD1. The germline V gene has CDR1 GKSSPN and CDR2 SITVG. With 0 bases clipped from V and 2 bases from J, the junction kept 4 bases outside the gene matches. This CDR3 is 15 amino acids long. The CDR3 protein is CAWSLSGQGNSDYTF. The CDR3 DNA, read in part, is TGTGCCTGGAGTCTATCTGGACAGGGGAACTCC.

This clone was seen more than once but under ten times. Genes and germline come from the mouse. The CDR3 end is not reached by the read, which stops 4 residues before it; the germline J gene fills it in. The chain employs TRBV5 and TRBJ2-7, with 7 nucleotides matching TRBD1. Germline loops: CDR1 LGHNA, CDR2 YNLKQL (reference sequence). Unmatched junction bases numbered 5, after V lost 2 bases and J lost 1 base. This CDR3 comprises 15 residues. The part of the CDR3 DNA that was read is TGTGCCAGCAGCCAAACAGGGGAGAGATCCTAT. Encoded protein: CASSQTGERSY. The whole CDR3 is CASSQTGERSYEQYF.

This clone was detected a few times. Gene labels here are mouse ones. Read coverage stops 4 residues before the CDR3 terminus; the germline J gene supplies the remainder. The same CDR3 is also encoded by other DNA sequences in this sample. This sequence joins TRBV1 and TRBJ2-1, with 8 nucleotides matching TRBD1. This CDR3 is built from 15 residues. The J segment lost 2 bases and the V segment lost 3 bases, leaving 3 bases of the junction unmatched. CDR1 NSQYPW and CDR2 LRSPGD come from the germline V gene (reference sequence). CDR3 DNA (partial): TGCACCTGCAGTGCGGAACAGGGGGACTATGCT. It translates to CTCSAEQGDYA. The whole CDR3 region reads CTCSAEQGDYAEQFF.

With respect to this clone: Mouse names are used for the genes. The CDR3 end falls 4 residues outside the read, so it is completed with the germline J gene. The chain recombines TRBV13-2 with TRBJ1-2, with D possibly matching TRBD1 (6 bases). The V end was cut by 3 bases, the J end by 2 bases, with 11 bases between. CDR3 length equals 14 residues. Germline CDR1 NNHNN, CDR2 SYGAGS (reference sequence). Partial CDR3 DNA: TGTGCCAGCGGTGGCGGGGGGGGCAACTCC. Translation gives CASGGGGGNS. In full, the CDR3 is CASGGGGGNSDYTF.

In its sample, this clone was seen many times. All gene names here are mouse names. The CDR3 end lies 4 residues beyond the end of the read and is filled in from the germline J gene. The chain recombines TRBV29 with TRBJ2-3, with TRBD2 as a possible D gene (6 bases). This CDR3 has 13 amino acids. CDR1 is MSHET, CDR2 SYDVDS, per germline. The V end was cut by 8 bases, the J end by 1 base, with 10 bases between. The CDR3: CASPRGGAETLYF. The part of the CDR3 DNA that was read is TGTGCTAGCCCCCGGGGGGGTGCAGAA. Complete variable domain (other parts from reference TRBV29 and TRBJ2-3): DMKVTQMPRYLIKRMGENVLLECGQDMSHETMYWYRQDPGLGLQLIYISYDVDSNSEGDIPKGYRVSRKKREHFSLILDSAKTNQTSVYFCASPRGGAETLYFGSGTRLTVL.

On this clone: Here the gene names and germline are mouse. The CDR3 end falls 4 residues outside the read, so it is completed with the germline J gene. The rearrangement links TRBV5 to TRBJ2-7; 11 nucleotides line up with TRBD2. CDR1 and CDR2 from the germline V gene are LGHNA and YNLKQL (reference sequence). After removal of 0 bases from V and 3 bases from J, the junction contained 7 bases not matched to a gene. The CDR3 totals 17 residues. CDR3 protein: CASSQDTTGGAHYEQYF. The DNA read from the CDR3 is TGTGCCAGCAGCCAAGATACCACTGGGGGGGCCCACTAT.

This clone was counted only a few times. Mouse germline and gene names are used. The read is 4 residues too short to cover the CDR3 end, so that end is filled in from the germline J gene. The chain joins TRBV13-2 to TRBJ2-1; perhaps TRBD1 as D (7 bases). V dropped 2 bases and J dropped 2 bases, with 14 bases sitting between them. CDR1 NNHNN and CDR2 SYGAGS come from the germline V gene (reference sequence). CDR3 length: 16 amino acids. The CDR3 here is CASGDRGEIDYAEQFF. Incomplete CDR3 DNA: TGTGCCAGCGGTGACAGGGGGGAGATTGACTATGCT.

This clone was counted only a few times. Gene and germline names: mouse. Read sequence stops 3 residues before the CDR3 end, and the germline J gene provides the missing end. V gene TRBV1 combines with J gene TRBJ1-6; 7 bases line up with TRBD1. TRBJ1-6 belongs to the ORF category, with a function that is uncertain. Germline V gives CDR1 NSQYPW, CDR2 LRSPGD (reference sequence). V shed 5 bases, J shed 5 bases, and the junction held 3 bases outside the gene matches. CDR3 size: 14 residues. This CDR3 reads CTCSPGQNNSPLYF. CDR3 DNA, as far as it was read: TGCACCTGCAGTCCGGGACAGAATAATTCGCCC.

The table lists this clone with a few counts. The genes and germline here are from mouse. The sequenced fragment ends 4 residues before the CDR3 boundary, so the rest is inferred from the germline J gene. The J gene is TRBJ1-1, the V gene TRBV5; D is undetermined. This CDR3 contains 11 residues. Germline CDR1 and CDR2: LGHNA and YNLKQL (reference sequence). The CDR3 protein is CASSQHREVFF. The CDR3 DNA, read in part, is TGTGCCAGCAGCCAACACAGA.

About this clone itself: The gene names given are mouse names. The DNA ends 4 residues before the CDR3 does, and the rest of the CDR3 is filled in from the germline J gene. This sample also contains other DNA sequences that code for the same CDR3. This sequence joins TRBV19 and TRBJ1-2; no clear D. The CDR3 consists of 12 residues. The germline V and J ends were trimmed by 4 bases and 2 bases, with 6 bases remaining between them. Germline CDR1 is FNHDT and CDR2 is SITEND (reference sequence). This CDR3 is CASSLQNSDYTF. The covered CDR3 bases are TGTGCCAGCAGTCTTCAGAACTCC. The variable domain in full, with the rest retrieved from reference TRBV19 and TRBJ1-2, is GGIITQTPKFLIGQEGQKLTLKCQQNFNHDTMYWYRQDSGKGLRLIYYSITENDLQKGDLSEGYDASREKKSSFSLTVTSAQKNEMAVFLCASSLQNSDYTFGSGTRLLVI.

A word on this clone: The gene symbols are mouse symbols. The read ends 4 residues before the CDR3 terminus; that terminus is restored from the germline J gene. This sample includes further DNA sequences coding for the same CDR3. V gene TRBV5 combines with J gene TRBJ2-3; D possibly corresponds to TRBD1 (6 bases). CDR1 is LGHNA and CDR2 is YNLKQL in the germline V gene (reference sequence). Trimming removed 4 bases from V and 0 bases from J, with 8 bases in between. The CDR3 extends over 14 amino acids. CDR3 DNA (partial): TGTGCCAGCAGCCCCAGGGGAAGTGCAGAA. Its protein is CASSPRGSAE. The full CDR3 is CASSPRGSAETLYF.

Note on this clone: Any gene name here is a mouse gene name. CDR3 protein: CASNFRGRAETLYF. The sequenced CDR3 bases are TGTGCCAGCAACTTCAGGGGGCGAGCAGAA. This chain links TRBV19 with TRBJ2-3; TRBD1 matches at 8 bases. The read ends 4 residues shy of where the CDR3 ends; the end is completed using the germline J gene. Trimming at V came to 6 bases and at J to 3 bases, leaving 6 bases not matched to a gene. Germline lookup yields CDR1 FNHDT and CDR2 SITEND (reference sequence). This CDR3 contains 14 residues.

Comment on this clone: The genes and germline here are from mouse. The read terminates 4 residues ahead of where the CDR3 ends, so the germline J gene completes it. The chain is built from TRBV13-2 and TRBJ2-2; D perhaps matches TRBD1 (6 bases). The CDR3 runs to 15 residues. V lost 3 bases, J lost 3 bases, and 12 bases lay in between. CDR1 and CDR2 (germline): NNHNN, SYGAGS (reference sequence). This chain's CDR3 is CASGAPGEDTGQLYF. The DNA read from the CDR3 is TGTGCCAGCGGTGCCCCAGGGGAGGACACCGGG.

This clone was counted a few times. All gene names here are mouse names. The CDR3 goes on 4 residues after the read ends, and that part is filled in from the germline J gene. The same CDR3 can be traced to other DNA sequences in this sample. The rearrangement links TRBV13-1 to TRBJ1-2, with D tentatively TRBD1 (5 bases). The CDR3 runs 14 residues. The germline gives CDR1 NSHNY, CDR2 SYGAGN. Trimming stripped 1 base from V and 2 bases from J, with 9 bases between. Incomplete CDR3 DNA: TGTGCCAGCAGTGATCAGGGAGGGAACTCC. Protein sequence: CASSDQGGNS. The full CDR3 protein is CASSDQGGNSDYTF.

Note on this clone: Mouse gene names apply. The read stops 4 residues short of the end of the CDR3; the missing end is completed from the germline J gene. The chain uses TRBV13-2 and TRBJ1-1, with 8 bases aligning to TRBD1. Germline V gives CDR1 NNHNN, CDR2 SYGAGS (reference sequence). The CDR3 is made up of 15 amino acids. The junction had 5 bases not matched to a gene; V was cut back by 0 bases and J by 4 bases. The CDR3 region is CASGDAGGGGTEVFF. The covered CDR3 bases are TGTGCCAGCGGTGATGCAGGGGGCGGTGGCACA.

Points on this clone: Germline and genes: mouse. The read comes to an end 4 residues before the CDR3 does, leaving the germline J gene to fill in the end. The chain links TRBV5 to TRBJ2-7; D call uncertain. Germline CDR1 LGHNA, CDR2 YNLKQL (reference sequence). The CDR3 consists of 14 residues. The ends were cut back, 0 bases at V and 0 bases at J, with 6 bases in the middle. Incomplete CDR3 DNA: TGTGCCAGCAGCCAAGAGGTCATCTCCTAT. It encodes CASSQEVISY. The whole CDR3 region reads CASSQEVISYEQYF.

This clone has only a few counts. These gene names are mouse names. The read halts 4 residues ahead of the CDR3 end, with the missing end drawn from the germline J gene. V and J are TRBV13-1 and TRBJ2-5; no reliable D call. There are 13 residues in the CDR3. Germline V gene sequence: CDR1 NSHNY, CDR2 SYGAGN. V was pared by 6 bases and J by 0 bases, with 8 bases between. The covered CDR3 bases are TGTGCCAGCAACAACAAAAACCAAGAC. This codes for CASNNKNQD. The whole CDR3 protein is CASNNKNQDTQYF.

Details on this clone: Germline and genes here are mouse. The read comes to an end 4 residues before the CDR3 does, leaving the germline J gene to fill in the end. This same CDR3 is encoded by further DNA sequences in the sample. This sequence joins TRBV13-3 and TRBJ2-5; the D gene is possibly TRBD1 (5 bases). Trimming stripped 5 bases from V and 0 bases from J, with 7 bases between. The germline V gene encodes CDR1 NNHDY and CDR2 SYVADS. This CDR3 has 13 residues. CDR3 amino acids: CASRGQNQDTQYF. CDR3 DNA (partial): TGTGCCAGCAGAGGACAAAACCAAGAC.

In this sample, this clone turned up many times. Gene names and germline refer to mouse. The observed sequence ends 4 residues before the CDR3 terminus, with the missing tail filled in from the germline J gene. J is TRBJ1-2 and V is TRBV31; tentatively, D is TRBD1 (5 bases). CDR1 is GKSSPN and CDR2 is SITVG in the germline V gene. CDR3 length equals 13 residues. V was cut by 3 bases and J by 0 bases, with 8 bases left in between. The CDR3 loop reads CAWRDIANSDYTF. The CDR3 DNA, read in part, is TGTGCCTGGAGGGACATTGCAAACTCC.

Remarks on this clone: Mouse germline and gene names are used. The CDR3 end is not reached by the read, which stops 4 residues before it; the germline J gene fills it in. The sample has other DNA sequences that encode this CDR3 too. The J gene is TRBJ2-7, the V gene TRBV5; 10 bases match TRBD2. CDR1 and CDR2 (germline): LGHNA, YNLKQL (reference sequence). This CDR3 region has 15 residues. The ends lost 0 bases at V and 3 bases at J; junction bases unmatched: 2. The CDR3 region is CASSQDGLGDYEQYF. The DNA read from the CDR3 is TGTGCCAGCAGCCAAGACGGACTGGGGGACTAT.

This clone was seen more than once but under ten times. Genes and germline are mouse. The read ends 4 residues shy of where the CDR3 ends; the end is completed using the germline J gene. The chain links TRBV13-3 to TRBJ1-1, with 8 bases aligning to TRBD1. Unmatched junction bases numbered 5, after V lost 3 bases and J lost 4 bases. From germline, CDR1 is NNHDY and CDR2 SYVADS. The length of the CDR3 is 14 residues. CDR3 bases read: TGTGCCAGCAGTGCGGCAGGGGGCGGCACA. This translates into CASSAAGGGT. The full CDR3 sequence reads CASSAAGGGTEVFF.